The 22 T cell receptor beta chains listed next were all sequenced from one sample in a study of T cells in Graves' hyperthyroidism and ophthalmopathy. Amplification targeted TCR beta CDR3 regions from RNA transcripts. Researchers ran a first-round RT-PCR on the TCR CDR3 using the HTBI primer set. Using its own MiXCR run on the multiplex PCR reads, TCRdb lists one record per CDR3 protein. Here the sample spans hundreds of thousands of distinct CDR3 sequences, about 20% being singletons. The sample was blood. Source of these receptors: a middle-aged man with Graves' ophthalmopathy.

This clonotype occurred a few times. V and J are TRBV2 and TRBJ2-5, with D perhaps TRBD1 or TRBD2 (6 bases each). The CDR3 covers 14 residues. CDR1 SNHLY and CDR2 FYNNEI come from the germline V gene. The CDR3 DNA follows: TGTGCTACACGGCGCTGGGGGGCCCAAGAGACCCAGTACTTC. Residues: CATRRWGAQETQYF.

This clonotype was seen ten or more times. The chain has TRBV28 and TRBJ1-2; 7 bases line up with TRBD1. CDR3 length: 18 residues. The germline CDR1 and CDR2 sequences are MDHEN and SYDVKM. The J segment lost 1 base and the V segment lost 3 bases, leaving 14 bases of the junction unmatched. The CDR3 sequence: CASSFIYGTAANNYGYTF. In DNA form, the CDR3 reads TGTGCCAGCAGTTTTATTTATGGGACAGCCGCTAATAACTATGGCTACACCTTC.

The chain uses TRBV20-1 and TRBJ1-5; D is possibly TRBD1 (6 bases). V dropped 3 bases and J dropped 0 bases, with 12 bases sitting between them. Germline CDR1 reads DFQATT; CDR2 reads SNEGSKA (reference sequence). This CDR3 has 15 amino acids. This CDR3 reads CSASRQDLSNQPQHF. The CDR3 DNA reads TGCAGTGCTAGCAGACAGGACCTTAGCAATCAGCCCCAGCATTTT.

This clonotype was recorded only once. A read error may account for a junction end that differs from germline. V and J are TRBV4-1 and TRBJ2-7; TRBD2 matches at 7 bases. Germline CDR1 MGHRA, CDR2 YSYEKL. The CDR3 runs 15 residues. CDR3 sequence: CAGSPRDYSSYEQYF. For the CDR3, the DNA is TGCGCCGGCAGCCCCCGGGACTACAGCTCCTACGAGCAGTACTTC.

This rearrangement joins TRBV20-1 to TRBJ1-4; 7 nucleotides line up with TRBD1. V lost 4 bases to trimming and J lost 4 bases; unmatched junction nucleotides: 3. CDR1 and CDR2 (germline): DFQATT, SNEGSKA (reference sequence). CDR3 size: 13 residues. The CDR3 is CSANGDSNEKLFF. The CDR3 coding sequence is TGCAGTGCTAATGGGGACAGTAATGAAAAACTGTTTTTT.

The CDR3 loop is CASSEEASGRERTDTQYF. The CDR3 DNA reads TGTGCCAGCAGCGAAGAGGCTAGCGGGAGAGAACGCACAGATACGCAGTATTTT. This chain joins TRBV11-2 and TRBJ2-3; 10 bases are shared with TRBD2. The CDR3 extends over 18 amino acids. CDR1 SGHAT and CDR2 FQNNGV come from the germline V gene. V gave up 5 bases and J gave up 1 base; unmatched junction bases: 12. The full variable domain, rest sourced from reference TRBV11-2 and TRBJ2-3, is EAGVAQSPRYKIIEKRQSVAFWCNPISGHATLYWYQQILGQGPKLLIQFQNNGVVDDSQLPKDRFSAERLKGVDSTLKIQPAKLEDSAVYLCASSEEASGRERTDTQYFGPGTRLTVL.

This clonotype has just a few counts. V and J are TRBV20-1 and TRBJ1-3, with D unclear. V was clipped by 2 bases and J by 4 bases, with 12 bases between them. CDR1 DFQATT and CDR2 SNEGSKA come from the germline V gene (reference sequence). The CDR3 consists of 14 residues. Written as DNA, the CDR3 is TGCAGTGCTAGAAGGACCGAAGGAGGAAACACCATATATTTT. This sequence encodes CSARRTEGGNTIYF.

This clonotype was picked up a small number of times. V gene TRBV20-1 combines with J gene TRBJ2-4; TRBD1 is a possible D gene (7 bases). There are 11 residues in the CDR3. From germline, CDR1 is DFQATT and CDR2 SNEGSKA (reference sequence). Deletions cut 7 bases from V and 8 bases from J, with 12 bases between. CDR3 bases: TGCAGTGGCGGGACAGTAGACATTCAGTACTTC. Its protein is CSGGTVDIQYF.

This clonotype was seen ten or more times. DNA for the CDR3: TGTGCCAGCAGTTTTGACGGGCTAGCGCAAGAGACCCAGTACTTC. Protein: CASSFDGLAQETQYF. The chain uses TRBV12-3 or TRBV12-4 and TRBJ2-5; the D gene is possibly TRBD2 (6 bases). Trimming removed 3 bases at V and 2 bases at J, with 13 bases between. There are 15 residues in the CDR3.

This rearrangement joins TRBV19 to TRBJ2-3, with D maybe TRBD1 (5 bases). Germline V gives CDR1 LNHDA, CDR2 SQIVND (reference sequence). Trimming shortened V by 5 bases and J by 6 bases, and 18 bases separated the two germline ends. The CDR3 totals 15 residues. CDR3 DNA sequence: TGTGCCAGTAGTGCAAACAGGTACCGGTTGGATACGCAGTATTTT. Translating it yields CASSANRYRLDTQYF. Filled out from reference TRBV19 and TRBJ2-3, the complete variable domain reads DGGITQSPKYLFRKEGQNVTLSCEQNLNHDAMYWYRQDPGQGLRLIYYSQIVNDFQKGDIAEGYSVSREKKESFPLTVTSAQKNPTAFYLCASSANRYRLDTQYFGPGTRLTVL.

The rearrangement uses TRBV2 and TRBJ2-7; a possible D gene is TRBD1 (6 bases). Per the germline V gene, CDR1 is SNHLY and CDR2 is FYNNEI. V dropped 5 bases and J dropped 3 bases, with 11 bases sitting between them. There are 13 residues in the CDR3. The CDR3 coding sequence is TGTGCCAGCAGTACGGGACATAACTACGAGCAGTACTTC. It is translated as CASSTGHNYEQYF.

There are a few counts of this clonotype. The V and J genes are TRBV7-6 and TRBJ2-3; D is undetermined. This CDR3 has 14 amino acids. The V end lost 5 bases, the J end lost 0 bases, and 9 bases lay between the germline ends. Germline V lookup: CDR1 SGHVS, CDR2 FNYEAQ. The CDR3 region is CASSLVSSTDTQYF. Here the CDR3 DNA reads TGTGCCAGCAGCCTAGTCTCAAGCACAGATACGCAGTATTTT.

This clonotype was counted ten times or more. The CDR3 spells CASSPRDVSETQYF. The CDR3, as DNA: TGTGCCAGCAGTCCCAGGGACGTATCAGAGACCCAGTACTTC. V is TRBV9 and J is TRBJ2-5; the D call may be TRBD1 or TRBD2 (5 bases each). V was clipped by 5 bases and J by 4 bases, with 15 bases between them. Germline CDR1 SGDLS, CDR2 YYNGEE. This CDR3 spans 14 amino acids.

This clonotype was seen ten or more times. V gene TRBV7-3 combines with J gene TRBJ2-1; 7 bases map to TRBD2. CDR1 is SGHTA and CDR2 is FQGTGA in the germline V gene. The CDR3 consists of 15 residues. J lost 3 bases, V lost 2 bases, and 4 bases had no gene match. The CDR3 DNA reads as TGTGCCAGCAGCTTAGGCGGGAGAAGCTACAATGAGCAGTTCTTC. Translated: CASSLGGRSYNEQFF.

With respect to this clonotype: A read error may account for a junction end that differs from germline. This chain links TRBV6-5 with TRBJ2-7, with D possibly matching TRBD1 (6 bases). CDR1 and CDR2 (germline): MNHEY, SVGAGI. The length of the CDR3 is 16 residues. The CDR3 DNA follows: TGTGCCAGCAGTTACCCCGGACAGCCGGGAAACTACGGGCAGTACTTC. This sequence encodes CASSYPGQPGNYGQYF.

This clonotype has only a few counts. The chain is built from TRBV10-3 and TRBJ1-2; 9 bases align to TRBD1. Germline CDR1 reads ENHRY; CDR2 reads SYGVKD. V gave up 6 bases and J gave up 6 bases; unmatched junction bases: 11. This CDR3 spans 15 amino acids. CDR3 coding DNA: TGTGCCATCAGCCTGCCCGGGACAGGGAGTAATGGCTACACCTTC. This translates into CAISLPGTGSNGYTF.

This clonotype was counted at least ten times. The chain links TRBV28 to TRBJ1-1, with D maybe TRBD1 (5 bases). There are 16 residues in the CDR3. Trimming took off 3 bases at V and 4 bases at J, with 18 bases between the two ends. Germline CDR1 MDHEN, CDR2 SYDVKM. DNA for the CDR3: TGTGCCAGCAGTTTCGGCGCTTTGGGCGGGGGCACTGAAGCTTTCTTT. Its protein is CASSFGALGGGTEAFF.

This clonotype was recorded at least ten times. The V call is TRBV4-1, the J call TRBJ2-1, with unresolved D. Germline V gene lookup returns CDR1 MGHRA and CDR2 YSYEKL. The CDR3 is 14 residues long. V lost 0 bases, J lost 6 bases, and 9 bases lay in between. In DNA, the CDR3 is TGCGCCAGCAGCCAAGATCATGGAGCCAATGAGCAGTTCTTC. This codes for CASSQDHGANEQFF.

This clonotype has only a few counts. V gene TRBV5-1 combines with J gene TRBJ2-5; D remains ambiguous. V was clipped by 0 bases and J by 3 bases, with 9 bases between them. The CDR3 totals 14 residues. Looked up from germline, CDR1 is SGHRS and CDR2 is YFSETQ. CDR3 amino acids: CASSLGLKEETQYF. CDR3 DNA: TGCGCCAGCAGCTTGGGTCTGAAGGAAGAGACCCAGTACTTC. Filled out from reference TRBV5-1 and TRBJ2-5, the complete variable domain reads KAGVTQTPRYLIKTRGQQVTLSCSPISGHRSVSWYQQTPGQGLQFLFEYFSETQRNKGNFPGRFSGRQFSNSRSEMNVSTLELGDSALYLCASSLGLKEETQYFGPGTRLLVL.

V usage is TRBV3-1 and J usage is TRBJ2-1, with 7 bases aligning to TRBD1. The CDR3 loop spans 14 amino acids. Looked up from germline, CDR1 is LGHDT and CDR2 is YNNKEL (reference sequence). The ends lost 4 bases at V and 4 bases at J; junction bases unmatched: 4. The CDR3 coding sequence is TGTGCCAGCAGCCGTTGGGACAGATACAATGAGCAGTTCTTC. This gives the protein CASSRWDRYNEQFF.

This clonotype was detected only a few times. The chain employs TRBV6-2 or TRBV6-3 and TRBJ2-2, with TRBD2 identical over 13 bases. In germline, CDR1 is MNHEY, CDR2 SVGEGT. V lost 3 bases to trimming and J lost 3 bases; unmatched junction nucleotides: 1. The CDR3 spans 16 residues. The CDR3: CASSYGLAGDTGELFF. The DNA for the CDR3 is TGTGCCAGCAGTTATGGACTAGCGGGAGACACCGGGGAGCTGTTTTTT.

This chain joins TRBV25-1 and TRBJ1-2; D possibly corresponds to TRBD1 (6 bases). In germline, CDR1 is MGHDK, CDR2 SYGVNS. Trimming took 7 bases from V and 0 from J, leaving 9 bases between them. This CDR3 contains 13 residues. This CDR3 is CASKDRANYGYTF. CDR3 in DNA: TGTGCCAGCAAGGACAGAGCTAACTATGGCTACACCTTC.